This entry lists 22 T cell receptor beta chains sequenced from one sample in a study of glioma-infiltrating T cells. Amplification of TCR alpha and beta CDR3 regions from RNA used iRepertoire nested multiplex PCR. TCRdb re-called the multiplex PCR reads through MiXCR, storing one row per CDR3 protein. The sample yields a few hundred thousand distinct CDR3 sequences, 41% seen once. Sequencing used glioma tissue, nonneoplastic brain tissue, or PBMCs (not recorded which). These receptors were obtained from a human donor with low-grade glioma or glioblastoma, undergoing nonglioma brain surgery, or in good health (not recorded which).

For this clonotype: At one end the junction does not follow the germline gene, possibly because of a read error. The V and J genes are TRBV6-2 or TRBV6-3 and TRBJ2-5; D may be TRBD1 (6 bases). The germline V gene has CDR1 MNHEY and CDR2 SVGEGT. This CDR3 contains 17 residues. The CDR3 sequence: CASSRRGQTSLQESQYF. CDR3 DNA: TGTGCCAGCAGTCGACGCGGACAGACCTCCCTTCAAGAGTCCCAGTACTTC.

To note about this clonotype: This sequence may be a read error, since a much larger clone differs from it by one base. The chain carries TRBV6-9 and TRBJ1-5; D gene uncertain. The CDR3 totals 12 residues. In germline, CDR1 is MNHGY, CDR2 SVAAGI. V was cut by 3 bases and J by 8 bases, with 8 bases left in between. CDR3 protein: CASSYVGEPQHF. The CDR3 DNA is TGTGCCAGCAGTTACGTCGGTGAGCCCCAGCATTTT.

Comment on this clonotype: This may come from a read error, since a much larger clone is one base off. The conserved final phenylalanine or tryptophan is absent from the CDR3, which likely points to a read error. This chain connects TRBV6-1 to TRBJ1-1; D is unclear. Germline-derived CDR1 and CDR2 are MNHNS and SASEGT. The CDR3 contains 18 residues. V shed 5 bases and J shed 3 bases, with 25 bases lying between them. The CDR3 coding sequence is TGTGCCAGCAGTCCCCCCGTCGACCCGCTTGGGATGGACACTGAAGCTTTCCTT. Protein product: CASSPPVDPLGMDTEAFL.

At least ten counts were recorded for this clonotype. The CDR3 DNA follows: TGTGCCAGCAGTTACATGATCGGGACGAACTATGGCTACACCTTC. Its protein is CASSYMIGTNYGYTF. The rearrangement links TRBV6-6 to TRBJ1-2, with a tentative D call TRBD1 (5 bases). The V gene's germline CDR1 is MNHNY and CDR2 SVGAGI (reference sequence). This CDR3 has 15 amino acids. Trimming cost V 2 bases and J 2 bases, with 12 bases left between them.

This clonotype was counted only a few times. The J gene is TRBJ2-6, the V gene TRBV6-1; possibly TRBD2 for D (6 bases). The CDR3 is 15 amino acids. Germline lookup yields CDR1 MNHNS and CDR2 SASEGT. The germline V and J ends were trimmed by 6 bases and 0 bases, with 9 bases remaining between them. The CDR3 sequence: CASSRDSSGANVLTF. DNA for the CDR3: TGTGCCAGCAGCCGGGACTCCTCTGGGGCCAACGTCCTGACTTTC.

In the case of this clonotype: This clone may be a read error of a much larger clone one base away. The CDR3 DNA follows: TGCAGTTCCGTAGCCATCTCCTACAGGGACTACGAGCAGTACTTC. Protein: CSSVAISYRDYEQYF. J is TRBJ2-7 and V is TRBV20-1; weak D call: TRBD1 (6 bases). The V gene's germline CDR1 is DFQATT and CDR2 SNEGSKA (reference sequence). The length of the CDR3 is 15 residues. The germline V and J ends were trimmed by 8 bases and 3 bases, with 23 bases remaining between them.

V gene TRBV4-3 combines with J gene TRBJ2-6; TRBD2 aligns across 13 bases. Germline V lookup: CDR1 LGHNA, CDR2 YSLEER. This CDR3 is 18 amino acids long. V shed 1 base, J shed 3 bases, and the junction held 3 bases outside the gene matches. CDR3 protein: CASSQGTSGSVGANVLTF. The CDR3 DNA reads as TGCGCCAGCAGCCAAGGGACTAGCGGGAGCGTTGGGGCCAACGTCCTGACTTTC.

A note on this clonotype: A much larger clone is a single base away; this may be a read error. This chain connects TRBV18 to TRBJ1-2, with D possibly being TRBD1 (5 bases). Germline loops: CDR1 KGHSH, CDR2 LQKENI. This CDR3 has 15 amino acids. CDR3 amino acids: CAISLGQGTNYGYTF. DNA for the CDR3: TGTGCCATCTCACTTGGACAAGGAACTAACTATGGCTACACCTTC.

The rearrangement uses TRBV28 and TRBJ2-7; D may be TRBD2 (6 bases). The CDR3 is 14 amino acids. V was cut by 8 bases and J by 4 bases, with 18 bases left in between. From germline, CDR1 is MDHEN and CDR2 SYDVKM. The CDR3 bases are TGTGCCAGCGGGCCCTGGGGGGTTGCGTACGAGCAGTACTTC. It yields the protein CASGPWGVAYEQYF.

This clonotype showed up just a few times. V usage is TRBV7-2 and J usage is TRBJ1-5; perhaps TRBD1 as D (6 bases). The V and J ends lost 5 bases and 7 bases respectively, with 12 bases between them. CDR1 is SGHTA, CDR2 FQGNSA, per germline. This CDR3 region has 13 residues. The CDR3 protein is CASSLWDNQPQHF. The DNA of the CDR3 is TGTGCCAGCAGCCTGTGGGACAACCAGCCCCAGCATTTT.

This rearrangement joins TRBV4-1 to TRBJ1-4, with D uncertain. The germline V gene has CDR1 MGHRA and CDR2 YSYEKL. This CDR3 contains 16 residues. The V end lost 0 bases, the J end lost 5 bases, and 13 bases lay between the germline ends. Here the CDR3 reads CASSQDIGRVNEKLFF. For the CDR3, the DNA is TGCGCCAGCAGCCAAGATATCGGGAGGGTAAATGAAAAACTGTTTTTT.

This clonotype has at least ten counts. The chain joins TRBV27 to TRBJ2-1; D call uncertain. This CDR3 region has 16 residues. Germline-derived CDR1 and CDR2 are MNHEY and SMNVEV (reference sequence). Trimming shortened V by 1 base and J by 1 base, and 11 bases separated the two germline ends. The CDR3 nucleotides are TGTGCCAGCAGTTTATTTGCGAGAGTGTCCTACAATGAGCAGTTCTTC. This gives the protein CASSLFARVSYNEQFF.

A few counts support this clonotype. The V call is TRBV28, the J call TRBJ2-1, with 7 bases aligning to TRBD1. CDR1 and CDR2 from the germline V gene are MDHEN and SYDVKM. Unmatched junction bases numbered 2, after V lost 3 bases and J lost 0 bases. CDR3 length: 15 residues. For the CDR3, the DNA is TGTGCCAGCAGTTTTGGGGACAGCTCCTACAATGAGCAGTTCTTC. This codes for CASSFGDSSYNEQFF.

The V and J genes are TRBV19 and TRBJ1-3; D is perhaps TRBD1 (5 bases). Trimming left V 4 bases short and J 0 bases short, with 13 bases between. The CDR3 consists of 16 residues. Germline values: CDR1 LNHDA, CDR2 SQIVND (reference sequence). CDR3 in amino acids: CASSTSGALSGNTIYF. The CDR3 bases are TGTGCCAGTAGTACCTCCGGGGCCCTCTCTGGAAACACCATATATTTT.

In regard to this clonotype: A single base separates this from a much larger clone, so it may be a read error. This chain uses TRBV20-1 with TRBJ1-2; D gene uncertain. The germline CDR1 and CDR2 sequences are DFQATT and SNEGSKA (reference sequence). V shed 3 bases and J shed 4 bases, with 15 bases lying between them. The CDR3 sequence is 14 residues long. The CDR3, as DNA: TGCAGTGCTAGTCGTCCGTCGCGGCCCTATGGCTACACCTTC. Protein product: CSASRPSRPYGYTF.

This clonotype was seen more than once but under ten times. The chain combines TRBV12-3 or TRBV12-4 with TRBJ2-7; the D gene is possibly TRBD2 (5 bases). Between the trimmed V and J ends, which lost 4 bases and 1 base, there was a span of 14 bases. The CDR3 loop spans 15 amino acids. CDR3 sequence (DNA): TGTGCCAGCAGTTCCTCGACTACCAGTTCCTACGAGCAGTACTTC. Amino acids: CASSSSTTSSYEQYF.

As for this clonotype: A much larger clone lies one base from this, so it may be a read error. V and J are TRBV20-1 and TRBJ2-1; no reliable D call. The CDR3 totals 11 residues. Germline CDR1 and CDR2: DFQATT and SNEGSKA (reference sequence). Trimming stripped 4 bases from V and 3 bases from J, with 4 bases between. CDR3: CSATNYNEQFF. The CDR3 DNA follows: TGCAGTGCTACGAACTACAATGAGCAGTTCTTC.

This chain uses TRBV5-8 with TRBJ2-3; 10 nucleotides match TRBD2. The CDR3 covers 16 residues. Germline values: CDR1 SGHTS, CDR2 YDEGEE. V trimming: 4 bases; J trimming: 4 bases; junction bases outside the gene matches: 9. CDR3 in DNA: TGTGCCAGCAGCACCGGGACTAGCGTAAGCGCAGATACGCAGTATTTT. It specifies CASSTGTSVSADTQYF.

Only a few counts were recorded for this clonotype. The chain links TRBV7-2 to TRBJ2-3, with a tentative D call TRBD1 (5 bases). The CDR3 has 14 residues. CDR1 and CDR2 from the germline V gene are SGHTA and FQGNSA. V was clipped by 5 bases and J by 3 bases, with 12 bases between them. The CDR3 DNA reads as TGTGCCAGCAGCCCCAGACAGTCTACAGATACGCAGTATTTT. Encoded protein: CASSPRQSTDTQYF.

This chain uses TRBV12-3 or TRBV12-4 with TRBJ2-7; a weak D match, TRBD2 (5 bases). V lost 3 bases to trimming and J lost 4 bases, with 10 bases between them. The CDR3 contains 13 residues. CDR3: CASSFRSEYEQYF. CDR3 nucleotides: TGTGCCAGCAGTTTTCGTAGCGAGTACGAGCAGTACTTC.

The gene calls are TRBV4-2 and TRBJ2-1; 11 nucleotides align to TRBD2. CDR1 and CDR2 from the germline V gene are LGHNA and YNFKEQ. This CDR3 spans 16 amino acids. J lost 8 bases, V lost 0 bases, and 6 bases had no gene match. CDR3 protein: CASSQDSTSGVDEQFF. The CDR3, as DNA: TGTGCCAGCAGCCAAGATTCGACTAGCGGGGTCGATGAGCAGTTCTTC.

The CDR3 is CATSRDRAVYGYTF. Here the CDR3 DNA reads TGTGCCACCAGCAGAGACCGGGCAGTTTATGGCTACACCTTC. V usage is TRBV15 and J usage is TRBJ1-2, with D unresolved. From germline, CDR1 is LNHNV and CDR2 YYDKDF (reference sequence). The CDR3 has 14 amino acids. Deletions cut 0 bases from V and 5 bases from J, with 10 bases between.